This note documents a single T cell receptor beta chain sequence. Its specificity is unknown. Sequenced by immunoSEQ multiplex PCR; TCRdb stores in-frame clones only, minus some. This sample has about 120,000 clones; 80% to 90% occur once, and the top ten carry around 0.55%. Germline V lookup: CDR1 LNHDA, CDR2 SQIVND (reference sequence). V was pared by 3 bases and J by 0 bases, with 9 bases between. This CDR3 region has 15 residues. This record comes from a study of OX40 agonist ivuxolimab in advanced cancers. The study, taken as a whole, reports: Relatively little clonal expansion, among the lowest observed, appeared in partial responders at 0.1-3.0 mg/kg.

Here the sequenced sample was CD4+ or CD8+ T cells sorted from blood, taken in a trial of the OX40 agonist ivuxolimab. This TCR derives from an adult with an advanced solid tumor such as melanoma, head and neck, liver or kidney cancer. The chain employs TRBV19 and TRBJ1-5, with D uncertain. Here the CDR3 DNA reads TGTGCCAGTAGTATTTCGGCGGATAGCAATCAGCCCCAGCATTTT. Translation gives CASSISADSNQPQHF.